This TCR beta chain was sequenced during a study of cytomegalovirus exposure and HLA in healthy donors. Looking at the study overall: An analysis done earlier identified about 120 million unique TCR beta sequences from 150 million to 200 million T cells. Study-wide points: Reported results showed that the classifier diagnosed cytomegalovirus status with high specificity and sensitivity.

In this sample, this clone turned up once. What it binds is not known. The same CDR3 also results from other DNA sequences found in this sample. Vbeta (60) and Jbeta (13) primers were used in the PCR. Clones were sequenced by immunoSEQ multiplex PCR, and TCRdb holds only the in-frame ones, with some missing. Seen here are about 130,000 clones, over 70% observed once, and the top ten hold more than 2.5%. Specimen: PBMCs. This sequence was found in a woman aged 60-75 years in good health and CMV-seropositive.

For the CDR3, the DNA is TGCGCCAGCAGGTTACAGGGGATGAACACTGAAGCTTTCTTT. This gives the protein CASRLQGMNTEAFF. This chain connects TRBV5-1 to TRBJ1-1, with TRBD1 matching 7 bases. The ends lost 5 bases at V and 0 bases at J; junction bases unmatched: 4. Germline CDR1 and CDR2: SGHRS and YFSETQ. The CDR3 is 14 residues long.